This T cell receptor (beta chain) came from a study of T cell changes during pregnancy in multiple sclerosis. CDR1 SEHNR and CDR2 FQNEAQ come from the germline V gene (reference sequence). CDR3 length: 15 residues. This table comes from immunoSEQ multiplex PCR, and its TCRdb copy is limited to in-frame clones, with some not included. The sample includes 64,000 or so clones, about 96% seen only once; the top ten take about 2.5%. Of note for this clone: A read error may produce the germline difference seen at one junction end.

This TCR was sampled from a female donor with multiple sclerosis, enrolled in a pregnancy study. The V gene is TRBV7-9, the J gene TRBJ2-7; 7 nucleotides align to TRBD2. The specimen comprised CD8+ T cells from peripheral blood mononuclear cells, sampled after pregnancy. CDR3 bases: TGTGCCAGCAGCTTAGTTCTAGCGGAGAAAGCCGAGCAATACTTC. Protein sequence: CASSLVLAEKAEQYF.